One sample yielded the 25 T cell receptor beta chains listed below, sequenced in a study of shared clonotypes between healthy human individuals. Generated by immunoSEQ multiplex PCR, the TCRdb table keeps only in-frame clones and is missing some. The profile shows over 2 million clones, approximately 90% of them singletons. Specimen: naive CD4+ T cells from PBMCs. Sample subset: CD45RA+ positively selected. The receptor source for this set is a man aged 18 to 35 in good health. Some clones in this sample may be carry-over from other donors' samples.

V and J are TRBV4-2 and TRBJ1-4, with D tentatively TRBD1 (6 bases). Trimming took 4 bases from V and 13 from J, leaving 22 bases between them. CDR3 length equals 15 residues. CDR1 is LGHNA and CDR2 is YNFKEQ in the germline V gene. CDR3 in DNA: TGTGCCAGCAGCCCTCGGACAGCTTCCTTCTTCGGACTGTTTTTT. Translating gives CASSPRTASFFGLFF.

The J gene is TRBJ2-3, the V gene TRBV19, with TRBD1 matching over 7 bases. Unmatched junction bases numbered 8, after V lost 4 bases and J lost 4 bases. The CDR3 runs to 15 residues. The germline V gene has CDR1 LNHDA and CDR2 SQIVND (reference sequence). This chain's CDR3 is CASSTQGRGPDTQYF. CDR3 sequence (DNA): TGTGCCAGTAGTACACAGGGAAGGGGGCCAGATACGCAGTATTTT.

This chain joins TRBV9 and TRBJ2-1; 9 nucleotides line up with TRBD1. The junction had 7 bases not matched to a gene; V was cut back by 3 bases and J by 3 bases. The CDR3 is 16 residues long. The germline gives CDR1 SGDLS, CDR2 YYNGEE. As DNA, the CDR3 is TGTGCCAGCAGCGCTAGGACGGGACAGGGCTACAATGAGCAGTTCTTC. Translation gives CASSARTGQGYNEQFF.

The chain links TRBV7-6 to TRBJ2-7; the D is unclear. CDR1 and CDR2 (germline): SGHVS, FNYEAQ. Trimming shortened V by 6 bases and J by 5 bases, and 14 bases separated the two germline ends. CDR3 length: 13 amino acids. CDR3 residues: CASRSPTLHEQYF. The CDR3 nucleotides are TGTGCCAGCAGATCCCCCACCCTCCACGAGCAGTACTTC. The full variable domain, in which reference TRBV7-6 and TRBJ2-7 provide the parts outside the CDR3, is GAGVSQSPRYKVTKRGQDVALRCDPISGHVSLYWYRQALGQGPEFLTYFNYEAQQDKSGLPNDRFSAERPEGSISTLTIQRTEQRDSAMYRCASRSPTLHEQYFGPGTRLTVT.

The chain carries TRBV7-6 and TRBJ1-3; D gene ambiguous. The CDR3 is 16 residues long. The ends were cut back, 1 base at V and 0 bases at J, with 10 bases in the middle. The germline V gene encodes CDR1 SGHVS and CDR2 FNYEAQ. CDR3 coding DNA: TGTGCCAGCAGCTTAGACTCTGGGAGCTCTGGAAACACCATATATTTT. It codes for CASSLDSGSSGNTIYF.

This chain links TRBV2 with TRBJ2-1; 9 bases map to TRBD1. The germline V gene has CDR1 SNHLY and CDR2 FYNNEI. J was trimmed by 1 base and V by 6 bases; bases with no gene match: 4. This CDR3 contains 15 residues. The CDR3 loop is CASRGDRVSYNEQFF. The CDR3 DNA reads as TGTGCCAGCAGGGGGGACAGGGTTTCCTACAATGAGCAGTTCTTC.

The chain combines TRBV4-1 with TRBJ2-2, with TRBD1 matching over 10 bases. The germline V gene has CDR1 MGHRA and CDR2 YSYEKL. CDR3 length: 17 amino acids. V was pared by 0 bases and J by 0 bases, with 1 base of the junction left unmatched. This CDR3 reads CASSQEGQGANTGELFF. The CDR3 coding sequence is TGCGCCAGCAGCCAAGAAGGACAGGGGGCGAACACCGGGGAGCTGTTTTTT.

This chain connects TRBV28 to TRBJ1-2; a weak D match, TRBD1 (5 bases). Germline V lookup: CDR1 MDHEN, CDR2 SYDVKM. This CDR3 region has 15 residues. The ends were cut back, 5 bases at V and 3 bases at J, with 16 bases in the middle. DNA of the CDR3: TGTGCCAGCAGTGGGGGAGTGAGATCAGACTATGGCTACACCTTC. Protein: CASSGGVRSDYGYTF.

The chain joins TRBV28 to TRBJ2-7; TRBD2 aligns across 10 bases. The CDR3 is 16 amino acids. V lost 2 bases to trimming and J lost 2 bases; unmatched junction nucleotides: 6. In germline, CDR1 is MDHEN, CDR2 SYDVKM. CDR3 coding DNA: TGTGCCAGCAGTTTAGGACTAGCGGATTCCCCCTACGAGCAGTACTTC. Translated, it gives CASSLGLADSPYEQYF.

The chain uses TRBV2 and TRBJ2-5; D is uncertain. This CDR3 comprises 13 residues. V lost 7 bases and J lost 1, with 10 bases in between. Germline V CDR1 and CDR2: SNHLY, FYNNEI. CDR3 sequence: CASTNGFQETQYF. The CDR3 DNA is TGTGCCAGCACCAACGGCTTCCAAGAGACCCAGTACTTC.

The V and J genes are TRBV4-2 and TRBJ1-1; D not certain. Germline CDR1 LGHNA, CDR2 YNFKEQ. Trimming removed 1 base from V and 2 bases from J, with 17 bases in between. The CDR3 has 17 amino acids. CDR3: CASSQAGWAGLNTEAFF. CDR3 sequence (DNA): TGTGCCAGCAGCCAAGCGGGGTGGGCAGGCCTAAACACTGAAGCTTTCTTT.

This sequence joins TRBV11-2 and TRBJ2-1; TRBD2 aligns across 7 bases. The V and J ends lost 6 bases and 8 bases, in that order; junction bases with no gene match: 13. CDR3 size: 15 residues. The germline V gene encodes CDR1 SGHAT and CDR2 FQNNGV. The CDR3, as DNA: TGTGCCAGCAGACAGCTAGCGGCCGGGGAGCATGAGCAGTTCTTC. Translated: CASRQLAAGEHEQFF. The full variable domain, in which reference TRBV11-2 and TRBJ2-1 provide the parts outside the CDR3, is EAGVAQSPRYKIIEKRQSVAFWCNPISGHATLYWYQQILGQGPKLLIQFQNNGVVDDSQLPKDRFSAERLKGVDSTLKIQPAKLEDSAVYLCASRQLAAGEHEQFFGPGTRLTVL.

This sequence joins TRBV5-1 and TRBJ2-7; unclear D gene. The CDR3 has 14 residues. Germline CDR1 is SGHRS and CDR2 is YFSETQ. V lost 0 bases to trimming and J lost 0 bases, with 7 bases between them. The DNA of the CDR3 is TGCGCCAGCAGCTTGGCGGCTAACTCCTACGAGCAGTACTTC. Translating it yields CASSLAANSYEQYF.

The rearrangement links TRBV7-9 to TRBJ2-7; D gene unclear. This CDR3 has 16 amino acids. CDR1 SEHNR and CDR2 FQNEAQ come from the germline V gene (reference sequence). V lost 2 bases to trimming and J lost 0 bases, with 14 bases between them. In DNA, the CDR3 is TGTGCCAGCAGCTTATGGGGTTTACCGACCTCCTACGAGCAGTACTTC. This gives the protein CASSLWGLPTSYEQYF.

The genes are TRBV4-1 and TRBJ2-3; 12 bases map to TRBD2. Germline CDR1 MGHRA, CDR2 YSYEKL. The CDR3 sequence is 19 residues long. V lost 4 bases, J lost 1 base, and 12 bases stayed unmatched. For the CDR3, the DNA is TGCGCCAGCAGCCCTAATCCTCATGGGACTAGCGGGCGCACAGATACGCAGTATTTT. Encoded protein: CASSPNPHGTSGRTDTQYF.

The V and J genes are TRBV29-1 and TRBJ1-2; D is unclear. The CDR3 runs 13 residues. With 3 bases removed from V and 4 bases from J, the gap between germline ends came to 12 bases. CDR1 and CDR2 (germline): SQVTM, ANQGSEA. The DNA for the CDR3 is TGCAGCGTTGATGACGGCTCTAGCTATGGCTACACCTTC. It encodes CSVDDGSSYGYTF.

The J gene is TRBJ2-7, the V gene TRBV4-2; 9 bases align to TRBD2. Per the germline V gene, CDR1 is LGHNA and CDR2 is YNFKEQ. The CDR3 spans 15 residues. V shed 1 base, J shed 3 bases, and the junction held 4 bases outside the gene matches. CDR3 in amino acids: CASSQGSSGNYEQYF. For the CDR3, the DNA is TGTGCCAGCAGCCAAGGTTCTAGCGGGAACTACGAGCAGTACTTC.

The gene calls are TRBV9 and TRBJ1-5; TRBD1 matches 8 bases. Germline-derived CDR1 and CDR2 are SGDLS and YYNGEE. CDR3 length: 15 amino acids. The J segment lost 5 bases and the V segment lost 0 bases, leaving 4 bases of the junction unmatched. The CDR3 DNA follows: TGTGCCAGCAGCGTAGGAGGACAGGGATATCAGCCCCAGCATTTT. Residues: CASSVGGQGYQPQHF.

This chain uses TRBV6-5 with TRBJ2-5, with D possibly TRBD2 on 5 matching bases. The CDR3 has 14 residues. Germline V gene lookup returns CDR1 MNHEY and CDR2 SVGAGI. V was pared by 0 bases and J by 5 bases, with 10 bases between. CDR3 nucleotide sequence: TGTGCCAGCAGTTACTCGAGGGCCCCGGAGACCCAGTACTTC. This codes for CASSYSRAPETQYF.

A few counts support this clone. The rearrangement uses TRBV19 and TRBJ1-1, with no clear D. The V and J ends lost 5 bases and 3 bases respectively, with 13 bases between them. CDR1 is LNHDA, CDR2 SQIVND, per germline (reference sequence). This CDR3 comprises 14 residues. This CDR3 reads CASSWTGKDTEAFF. The CDR3 coding sequence is TGTGCCAGTAGTTGGACTGGGAAGGACACTGAAGCTTTCTTT.

The chain links TRBV6-7 to TRBJ2-1; 11 bases fit TRBD2. TRBV6-7 is an open reading frame whose function is uncertain. The CDR3 has 16 amino acids. The junction had 7 bases not matched to a gene; V was cut back by 7 bases and J by 2 bases. CDR3 loop: CASNNTGLAAYNEQFF. DNA of the CDR3: TGTGCCAGCAACAATACGGGACTAGCGGCCTACAATGAGCAGTTCTTC.

This sequence joins TRBV9 and TRBJ2-6; D is unresolved. CDR3 size: 14 residues. The V gene's germline CDR1 is SGDLS and CDR2 YYNGEE. Trimming took off 3 bases at V and 0 bases at J, with 4 bases between the two ends. The CDR3 nucleotides read TGTGCCAGCAGCGGGGGCTCTGGGGCCAACGTCCTGACTTTC. It is translated as CASSGGSGANVLTF. The entire variable domain, with the rest obtained from reference TRBV9 and TRBJ2-6, is as follows: DSGVTQTPKHLITATGQRVTLRCSPRSGDLSVYWYQQSLDQGLQFLIQYYNGEERAKGNILERFSAQQFPDLHSELNLSSLELGDSALYFCASSGGSGANVLTFGAGSRLTVL.

This chain connects TRBV7-2 to TRBJ2-6, with no clear D. The V end was cut by 7 bases, the J end by 4 bases, with 11 bases between. This CDR3 comprises 14 residues. In germline, CDR1 is SGHTA, CDR2 FQGNSA. CDR3 DNA: TGTGCCAGCAAGCAAACGGCCGGGGCCAACGTCCTGACTTTC. Translation gives CASKQTAGANVLTF.

The chain is built from TRBV7-2 and TRBJ1-3, with a tentative D call TRBD1 (6 bases). The CDR3 sequence is 14 residues long. Germline V gene lookup returns CDR1 SGHTA and CDR2 FQGNSA. V lost 5 bases to trimming and J lost 0 bases, with 8 bases between them. The CDR3 loop reads CASSADSSGNTIYF. The CDR3 DNA is TGTGCCAGCAGCGCGGACAGCTCTGGAAACACCATATATTTT.

This sequence joins TRBV5-1 and TRBJ2-7; no definite D call. V shed 3 bases and J shed 2 bases, with 24 bases lying between them. This CDR3 is 18 amino acids long. Germline V lookup: CDR1 SGHRS, CDR2 YFSETQ. CDR3 region: CASSWSESQAGRPYEQYF. For the CDR3, the DNA is TGCGCCAGCAGCTGGAGTGAGTCCCAGGCTGGCAGACCCTACGAGCAGTACTTC.